This T cell receptor (beta chain) was retrieved from a study of vaccination effects on CD4 cells after COVID-19. Using immunoSEQ multiplex PCR, the repertoire was profiled, and TCRdb retains in-frame clones only, with some absent. The data contain roughly 70,000 clones, over 65% of them singletons. Within the ViraFEST assay, antigen-specific CD4+ T cells underwent expansion with viral peptide pools prior to sequencing. After less than twelve days in culture, the CD4+ T cells were isolated. A positive SARS-CoV-2 PCR test fell between March and December 2020. Comment on this clone: Its antigen is not known.

The material sequenced was CD4+ T cells from PBMCs cultured with HIV peptides, taken before COVID-19 vaccination. Subset of the sample: HIV-1 Nef peptide pool negative control/reference culture. The TCR was taken from a human donor who had a prior SARS-CoV-2 infection.

The CDR3 DNA is TGTGCCAGTAGCGCGACTAGCGGAGACAGCACAGATACGCAGTATTTT. This gives the protein CASSATSGDSTDTQYF. This sequence joins TRBV19 and TRBJ2-3, with 9 positions matching TRBD2. Trimming cost V 6 bases and J 0 bases; bases outside gene matches: 7. Germline CDR1 LNHDA, CDR2 SQIVND (reference sequence). There are 16 residues in the CDR3.